This T cell receptor (beta chain) was found in a study of Ad26.COV2.S vaccination and SARS-CoV-2 variants. In the study overall: Administration of Ad26.COV2.S was intramuscular, either once or twice 56 days apart.

As for treatment: some 19 received Ad26.COV2.S at low or high dose, single or two shots; five or six received placebo; per-sample allocation not given. Day 63 after the first vaccine or placebo injection was the time point for sampling. Assay: immunoSEQ multiplex PCR; the TCRdb copy retains only in-frame clones and omits some. This table holds around 450,000 clones, around 90% found once. The junction had 13 bases not matched to a gene; V was cut back by 3 bases and J by 2 bases. This CDR3 is 18 amino acids long. Germline V lookup: CDR1 LNHNV, CDR2 YYDKDF (reference sequence). This TCR derives from a person aged 18-65 years who received the Ad26.COV2.S COVID-19 vaccine or a placebo. This rearrangement joins TRBV15 to TRBJ2-3, with 8 bases that match TRBD2. This material consisted of peripheral blood, taken in a trial of Ad26.COV2.S vaccine versus placebo. CDR3 sequence (DNA): TGTGCCACCAGCAGTTGGGCACTAGCGGCCTCCTCCACAGATACGCAGTATTTT. This sequence encodes CATSSWALAASSTDTQYF.